This is a list of T cell receptor beta chains from one sample in a study of blood T cells in healthy people across ages. Each CDR3 protein gets one entry after TCRdb re-called the 5' RACE reads with MiXCR. The top ten clones hold more than 35% of a sample with about 640,000 distinct CDR3 sequences, 58% of them seen once. Specimen: blood. The receptors were sampled from a man aged 60 to 69 in good health. CDR3s include the opening cysteine and the closing phenylalanine or tryptophan. The D gene is left open where the match is weak. Size is omitted from some rows. Given values are once, few, many or a class for expanded clones.

clone size: few; D gene: -; J gene: TRBJ2-5; V gene: TRBV5-1; CDR3 DNA: TGCGCCAGCAGCTTGCCGGGGGAGGAGCAGTACTTC; CDR3 protein: CASSLPGEEQYF
clone size: -; D gene: TRBD1; J gene: TRBJ2-5; V gene: TRBV6-1; CDR3 DNA: TGTGCCAGCAGCAGACCTTTTTCGGTTGGTGGGGTAGCAGGGGGCAAAGAGACCCAGTACTTC; CDR3 protein: CASSRPFSVGGVAGGKETQYF
clone size: few; D gene: -; J gene: TRBJ2-5; V gene: TRBV28; CDR3 DNA: TGTGCCAGCAGTTTGCGGACAGGCGGGGTAGAGACCCAGTACTTC; CDR3 protein: CASSLRTGGVETQYF
clone size: -; D gene: -; J gene: TRBJ1-4; V gene: TRBV6-5; CDR3 DNA: TGTGCCAGCAGTTACTCGGGCAGTGAAGGAGAAAAACTGTTTTTT; CDR3 protein: CASSYSGSEGEKLFF
clone size: -; D gene: -; J gene: TRBJ1-6; V gene: TRBV29-1; CDR3 DNA: TGCAGCGCCCGTCGGGGGGAGAATTCACCCCTCCACTTT; CDR3 protein: CSARRGENSPLHF
clone size: few; D gene: TRBD1; J gene: TRBJ1-4; V gene: TRBV12-3/TRBV12-4; CDR3 DNA: TGTGCCAGCAGTCCCCCGACAGGGGCAGGTGAAAAACTGTTTTTT; CDR3 protein: CASSPPTGAGEKLFF
clone size: few; D gene: -; J gene: TRBJ2-3; V gene: TRBV9; CDR3 DNA: TGTGCCAGCAGCGTAGGGGCAGATACGCAGTATTTT; CDR3 protein: CASSVGADTQYF
clone size: few; D gene: TRBD2; J gene: TRBJ2-7; V gene: TRBV3-1; CDR3 DNA: TGTGCCAGCAGCCCCATGGCGACTTGGACTAGCCGCGAGCAGTACTTC; CDR3 protein: CASSPMATWTSREQYF
clone size: -; D gene: -; J gene: TRBJ2-7; V gene: TRBV6-5; CDR3 DNA: TGTGCCAGCAGTCGACACCTTAGGAGCTCCTACGAGCAGTACTTC; CDR3 protein: CASSRHLRSSYEQYF
clone size: -; D gene: TRBD1; J gene: TRBJ2-6; V gene: TRBV20-1; CDR3 DNA: TGCAGTTCATATTCCGGGACAGGGGGCTCTGGGGCCAACGTCCTGACTTTC; CDR3 protein: CSSYSGTGGSGANVLTF
clone size: many; D gene: TRBD1; J gene: TRBJ2-3; V gene: TRBV12-3/TRBV12-4; CDR3 DNA: TGTGCCAGCAAATGGACAGGGGGCAGAGCAGATACGCAGTATTTT; CDR3 protein: CASKWTGGRADTQYF
clone size: -; D gene: -; J gene: TRBJ2-3; V gene: TRBV12-3/TRBV12-4; CDR3 DNA: TGTGCCAGCAGTTGCGGAGTGAGCGGAGATGTGCAGTATTTT; CDR3 protein: CASSCGVSGDVQYF
clone size: -; D gene: -; J gene: TRBJ1-6; V gene: TRBV2; CDR3 DNA: TGTGCCAGCAGTGATAACAGGGATAATTCACCCCTCCACTTT; CDR3 protein: CASSDNRDNSPLHF
clone size: -; D gene: TRBD2; J gene: TRBJ2-5; V gene: TRBV24-1; CDR3 DNA: TGTGCCACCAGTGATCCTAGCGGGGGCCTCGAAGACCAGGAGACCCAGTACTTC; CDR3 protein: CATSDPSGGLEDQETQYF
clone size: -; D gene: TRBD2; J gene: TRBJ2-3; V gene: TRBV12-3/TRBV12-4; CDR3 DNA: TGTGCCAGCACCCTGCAGCGGGGTGGTCATACGCAGTATTTT; CDR3 protein: CASTLQRGGHTQYF
clone size: -; D gene: -; J gene: TRBJ2-3; V gene: TRBV12-3/TRBV12-4; CDR3 DNA: TGTGCCAGCAGTTTCAGAGTGACCGGAGAGATGGAGTATTTT; CDR3 protein: CASSFRVTGEMEYF
clone size: -; D gene: TRBD1; J gene: TRBJ2-6; V gene: TRBV6-5; CDR3 DNA: TGTGCCAGCAGTTACCCAAAGGGACAGGGGGAATTCCGTAACAACGTCCTGACTTTC; CDR3 protein: CASSYPKGQGEFRNNVLTF
clone size: -; D gene: TRBD2; J gene: TRBJ2-1; V gene: TRBV12-3/TRBV12-4; CDR3 DNA: TGTGCCAGCATTCTAGCGGGGGGAACCTACAATGAGCAGTTCTTC; CDR3 protein: CASILAGGTYNEQFF
clone size: many; D gene: -; J gene: TRBJ1-2; V gene: TRBV28; CDR3 DNA: TGTGCCAGCGCCGTTCTGAACTATGGCTACACCTTC; CDR3 protein: CASAVLNYGYTF
clone size: -; D gene: -; J gene: TRBJ1-2; V gene: TRBV6-1; CDR3 DNA: TGTGCCAGCAGCTCAGGCCGCCGCTATGGCTACACCTTC; CDR3 protein: CASSSGRRYGYTF
clone size: -; D gene: -; J gene: TRBJ2-5; V gene: TRBV7-2; CDR3 DNA: TGTGCCAGCAGCTTAAATCAGGGGTGGGGGGAGACCCAGTACTTC; CDR3 protein: CASSLNQGWGETQYF
clone size: -; D gene: TRBD2; J gene: TRBJ2-5; V gene: TRBV20-1; CDR3 DNA: TGCAGTGCTAGTTCTAGCGGAGAGACCCAGTACTTC; CDR3 protein: CSASSSGETQYF
clone size: -; D gene: -; J gene: TRBJ1-2; V gene: TRBV20-1; CDR3 DNA: TGCAGTGCTCGGGATCAGGGCGGGGGCTACACCTTC; CDR3 protein: CSARDQGGGYTF
clone size: -; D gene: -; J gene: TRBJ2-7; V gene: TRBV3-1; CDR3 DNA: TGTGCCAGCAGCCAAGATGAGGGCTACGAGCAGTACTTC; CDR3 protein: CASSQDEGYEQYF
clone size: -; D gene: -; J gene: TRBJ1-4; V gene: TRBV11-2; CDR3 DNA: TGTGCCAGCAGCCCGACCACCACGGGGGAAAGAGAAAAACTGTTTTTT; CDR3 protein: CASSPTTTGEREKLFF
clone size: -; D gene: TRBD1; J gene: TRBJ1-4; V gene: TRBV29-1; CDR3 DNA: TGCAGCGTTCAGGGGGTCTCTAATGAAAAACTGTTTTTT; CDR3 protein: CSVQGVSNEKLFF
clone size: -; D gene: -; J gene: TRBJ2-5; V gene: TRBV5-1; CDR3 DNA: TGCGCCAGCAGCTTTAGTGGGTTCGCAGAGACCCAGTACTTC; CDR3 protein: CASSFSGFAETQYF
clone size: -; D gene: TRBD2; J gene: TRBJ2-5; V gene: TRBV12-3/TRBV12-4; CDR3 DNA: TGTGCCAGCACCCACGGTGGGACTAGCGAGACCCAGTACTTC; CDR3 protein: CASTHGGTSETQYF
clone size: few; D gene: -; J gene: TRBJ2-5; V gene: TRBV11-2; CDR3 DNA: TGTGCCAGCAGCCGTTTGAGACAAGAGACCCAGTACTTC; CDR3 protein: CASSRLRQETQYF
clone size: -; D gene: -; J gene: TRBJ2-7; V gene: TRBV6-1; CDR3 DNA: TGTGCCAGCAGTGCCCTAGCGCGCGCCTACGAGCAGTACTTC; CDR3 protein: CASSALARAYEQYF
clone size: -; D gene: -; J gene: TRBJ1-5; V gene: TRBV7-2; CDR3 DNA: TGTGCCAGCAGCTTAGGCGCGGGGTTTCAGCCCCAGCATTTT; CDR3 protein: CASSLGAGFQPQHF